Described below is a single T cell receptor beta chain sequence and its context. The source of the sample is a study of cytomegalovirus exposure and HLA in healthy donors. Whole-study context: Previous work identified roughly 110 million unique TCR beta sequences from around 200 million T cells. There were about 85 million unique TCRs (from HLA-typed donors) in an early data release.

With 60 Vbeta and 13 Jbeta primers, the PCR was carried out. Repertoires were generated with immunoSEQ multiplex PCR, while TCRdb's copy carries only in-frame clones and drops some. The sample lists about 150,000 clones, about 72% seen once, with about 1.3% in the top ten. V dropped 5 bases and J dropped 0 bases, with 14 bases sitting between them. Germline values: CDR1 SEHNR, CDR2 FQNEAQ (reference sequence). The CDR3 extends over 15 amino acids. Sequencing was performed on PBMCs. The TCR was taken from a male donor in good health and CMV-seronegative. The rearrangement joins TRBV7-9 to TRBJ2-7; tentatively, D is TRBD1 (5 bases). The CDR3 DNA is TGTGCCAGCAGCATCAAGACAGATAGCTCCTACGAGCAGTACTTC. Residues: CASSIKTDSSYEQYF.